The clone carrying this T cell receptor (beta chain) was detected only a few times. PCR was performed a second time for about 6 to 12 cycles using a sample-barcoded 5' primer and a J-beta primer mix. From the 5' RACE reads, TCRdb called clonotypes with MiXCR, one entry per CDR3 protein. This sample has some 930,000 distinct CDR3 sequences, with approximately 32% found just once. The sample belongs to a study of blood T cells in healthy people across ages. The CDR3 sequence is 14 residues long. Germline lookup yields CDR1 SGHTA and CDR2 FQGNSA. The V gene end was trimmed by 1 base and the J gene end by 8 bases; junction bases not matched to a gene: 4. These data also featured in a second study, about T cells of mothers and their children.

Sequenced sample: blood. The genes are TRBV7-2 and TRBJ1-5; 8 bases map to TRBD1. The TCR comes from a woman aged 40 to 55 in good health. This CDR3 is CASSLDAGGKPQHF. The CDR3 region has the DNA TGTGCCAGCAGCTTAGATGCAGGGGGCAAGCCCCAGCATTTT.